The rows below give T cell receptor beta chains drawn from one sample of a study of human CD8 memory T cell subsets. TCRdb re-called the 5' RACE reads and gives one entry per CDR3 protein, without DNA. Its table lists approximately 7,000 distinct CDR3 sequences. Sequencing was performed on CD8+ stem-like memory T cells (TSCM and TCM) sorted from PBMCs. The receptors derive from a human donor in good health. CDR3s include the opening cysteine and the closing phenylalanine or tryptophan. Clone size is not always given. Where it is, it says once, few, many or a class for expanded clones.

j_gene | abundance | len | v_gene | CDR3aa
TRBJ2-2 | - | 11 | TRBV18 | CASSDPGELFF
TRBJ2-1 | - | 13 | TRBV19 | CASSMILGGEQFF
TRBJ2-3 | - | 15 | TRBV28 | CASKLTSGVTDTQYF
TRBJ2-1 | - | 18 | TRBV5-1 | CASSLASLLAGDYNEQFF
TRBJ1-2 | - | 15 | TRBV15 | CATSRLGQTNYGYTF
TRBJ2-1 | medium-sized | 17 | TRBV4-2 | CASSQDTSASGRDEQFF
TRBJ1-1 | - | 11 | TRBV5-5 | CASRFSAEAFF
TRBJ2-7 | medium-sized | 17 | TRBV7-7 | CASSRRDRGSRSYEQYF
TRBJ2-3 | - | 19 | TRBV11-1 | CASSFLLAGGRIDIDTQYF
TRBJ2-4 | - | 13 | TRBV20-1 | CSAREGEWDIQYF
TRBJ2-7 | medium-sized | 13 | TRBV28 | CASSLFQGYEQYF
TRBJ2-2 | - | 11 | TRBV5-1 | CASTETGELFF
TRBJ2-2 | - | 13 | TRBV29-1 | CSVVGLGGGELFF
TRBJ2-7 | - | 16 | TRBV5-6 | CASSRRLAALSYEQYF
TRBJ2-1 | - | 13 | TRBV19 | CASSGVSGNEQFF
TRBJ1-6 | - | 18 | TRBV25-1 | CASSEGAVGSSYNSPLHF
TRBJ2-1 | - | 16 | TRBV4-3 | CASSLTVAGSYNEQFF
TRBJ2-7 | - | 16 | TRBV10-3 | CAISGDRGRKGYEQYF
TRBJ2-7 | - | 12 | TRBV7-8 | CASSADPYEQYF
TRBJ1-2 | - | 17 | TRBV7-9 | CASSSRDRGSANYGYTF
TRBJ2-2 | - | 12 | TRBV5-1 | CASSLNTGELFF
TRBJ2-7 | - | 12 | TRBV29-1 | CSVGGQGGEQYF
TRBJ2-1 | - | 12 | TRBV5-6 | CASSLGSGEQFF
TRBJ2-7 | medium-sized | 16 | TRBV28 | CASSTSGSPLPGEQYF
TRBJ2-2 | - | 16 | TRBV20-1 | CSASVNGRAMTGELFF
TRBJ2-3 | - | 17 | TRBV6-6 | CASSYLGTSGDTDTQYF
TRBJ2-5 | medium-sized | 15 | TRBV7-8 | CASNPRQDPQETQYF
TRBJ2-1 | - | 16 | TRBV28 | CASSPLWEGFYNEQFF
TRBJ2-1 | - | 14 | TRBV29-1 | CSVGTMISYNEQFF
TRBJ2-7 | - | 14 | TRBV20-1 | CSARDSTVSYEQYF
TRBJ2-3 | - | 15 | TRBV3-1 | CASSLTSAHTDTQYF
TRBJ2-3 | - | 15 | TRBV11-2 | CASSPLPRATDTQYF
TRBJ2-7 | - | 12 | TRBV30 | CAWSVYYNEQYF
TRBJ2-3 | medium-sized | 19 | TRBV28 | CASSLTSASGRAGTDTQYF
TRBJ1-2 | medium-sized | 14 | TRBV3-1 | CASSQRGRAHGYTF
TRBJ2-1 | - | 13 | TRBV20-1 | CSAPGQGWAGQFF
TRBJ2-7 | - | 13 | TRBV14 | CASSQDVRGEQYF
TRBJ1-2 | - | 15 | TRBV7-9 | CASSSHTGEGYGYTF
TRBJ1-2 | - | 16 | TRBV5-1 | CASSLTEGALGYGYTF
TRBJ1-4 | - | 16 | TRBV6-5 | CASSLGIGPLNEKLFF
TRBJ1-4 | - | 14 | TRBV21-1 | CASSKVGVGGKLFF
TRBJ2-1 | - | 19 | TRBV29-1 | CSVAYPGLAGGLAYNEQFF
TRBJ2-2 | - | 19 | TRBV12-2 | CASRLGSCLRGRGSGELFF
TRBJ2-2 | - | 15 | TRBV20-1 | CSASPSGSITGELFF